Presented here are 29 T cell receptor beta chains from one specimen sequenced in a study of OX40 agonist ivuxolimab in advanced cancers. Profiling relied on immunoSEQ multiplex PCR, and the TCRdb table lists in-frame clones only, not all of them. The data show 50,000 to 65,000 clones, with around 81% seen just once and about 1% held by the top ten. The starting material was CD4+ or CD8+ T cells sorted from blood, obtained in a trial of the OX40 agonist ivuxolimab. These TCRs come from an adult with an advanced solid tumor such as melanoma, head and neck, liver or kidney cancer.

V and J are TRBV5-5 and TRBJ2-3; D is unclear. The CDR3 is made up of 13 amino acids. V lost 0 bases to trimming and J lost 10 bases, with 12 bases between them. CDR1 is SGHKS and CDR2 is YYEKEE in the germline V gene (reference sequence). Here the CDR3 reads CASSLEYNQPQYF. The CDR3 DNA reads TGTGCCAGCAGCTTGGAGTACAATCAACCGCAGTATTTT.

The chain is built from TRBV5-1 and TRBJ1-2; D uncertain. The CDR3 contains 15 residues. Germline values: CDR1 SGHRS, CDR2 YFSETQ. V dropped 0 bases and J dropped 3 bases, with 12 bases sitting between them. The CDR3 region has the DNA TGCGCCAGCAGCTTGGAATTGGACGGCTACTATGGCTACACCTTC. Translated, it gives CASSLELDGYYGYTF.

The CDR3 nucleotides read TGTGCCAGCAGTCTCGAGGGAGGGGACACTGAAGCTTTCTTT. It translates to CASSLEGGDTEAFF. This chain joins TRBV6-6 and TRBJ1-1; a possible D gene is TRBD1 (5 bases). The CDR3 loop spans 14 amino acids. Trimming removed 5 bases from V and 3 bases from J, with 13 bases in between. Germline V gene sequence: CDR1 MNHNY, CDR2 SVGAGI (reference sequence).

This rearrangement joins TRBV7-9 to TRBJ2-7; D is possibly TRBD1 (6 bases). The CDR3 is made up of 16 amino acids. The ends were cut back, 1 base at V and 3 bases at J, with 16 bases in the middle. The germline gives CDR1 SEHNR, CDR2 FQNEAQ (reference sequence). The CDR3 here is CASSLGVTQQGYEQYF. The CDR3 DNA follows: TGTGCCAGCAGCTTAGGGGTCACCCAACAGGGCTACGAGCAGTACTTC.

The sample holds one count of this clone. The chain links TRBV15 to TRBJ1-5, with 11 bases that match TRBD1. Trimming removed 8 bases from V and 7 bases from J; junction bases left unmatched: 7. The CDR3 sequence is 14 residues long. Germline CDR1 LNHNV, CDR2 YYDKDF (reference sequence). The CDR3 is CATSGTGGIQPQHF. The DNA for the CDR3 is TGTGCCACCTCCGGGACAGGGGGTATCCAGCCCCAGCATTTT. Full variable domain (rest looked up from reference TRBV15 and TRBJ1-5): DAMVIQNPRYQVTQFGKPVTLSCSQTLNHNVMYWYQQKSSQAPKLLFHYYDKDFNNEADTPDNFQSRRPNTSFCFLDIRSPGLGDTAMYLCATSGTGGIQPQHFGDGTRLSIL.

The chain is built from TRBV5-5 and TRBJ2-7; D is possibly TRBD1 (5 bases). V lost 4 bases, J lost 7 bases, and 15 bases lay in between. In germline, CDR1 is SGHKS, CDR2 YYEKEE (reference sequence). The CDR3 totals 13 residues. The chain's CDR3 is CASSRPPGWEQYF. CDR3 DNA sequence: TGTGCCAGCAGCCGCCCACCAGGGTGGGAGCAGTACTTC.

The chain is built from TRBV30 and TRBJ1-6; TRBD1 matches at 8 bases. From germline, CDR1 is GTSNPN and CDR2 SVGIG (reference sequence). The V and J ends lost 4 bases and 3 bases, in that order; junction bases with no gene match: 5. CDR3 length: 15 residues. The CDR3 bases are TGTGCCTGGACCTTAGACAGGGGCTATAATTCACCCCTCCACTTT. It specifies CAWTLDRGYNSPLHF.

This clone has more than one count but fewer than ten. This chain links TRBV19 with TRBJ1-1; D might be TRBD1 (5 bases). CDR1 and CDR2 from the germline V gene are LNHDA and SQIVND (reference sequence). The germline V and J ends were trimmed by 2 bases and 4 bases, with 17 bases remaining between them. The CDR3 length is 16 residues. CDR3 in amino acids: CASSIFPQVGATEAFF. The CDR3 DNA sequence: TGTGCCAGTAGTATATTTCCGCAAGTTGGGGCCACTGAAGCTTTCTTT.

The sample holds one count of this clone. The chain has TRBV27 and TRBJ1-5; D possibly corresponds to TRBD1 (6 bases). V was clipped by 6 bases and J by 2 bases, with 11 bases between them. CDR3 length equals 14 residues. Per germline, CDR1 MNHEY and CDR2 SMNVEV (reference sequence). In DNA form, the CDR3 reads TGTGCCAGCAGCCCCCCAGGGGGCAATCAGCCCCAGCATTTT. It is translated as CASSPPGGNQPQHF.

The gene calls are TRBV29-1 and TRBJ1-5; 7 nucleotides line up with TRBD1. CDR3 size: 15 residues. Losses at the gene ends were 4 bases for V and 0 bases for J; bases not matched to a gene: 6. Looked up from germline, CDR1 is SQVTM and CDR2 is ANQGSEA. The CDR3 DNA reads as TGCAGCGTTGCATTGACAGGGACTAGCAATCAGCCCCAGCATTTT. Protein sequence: CSVALTGTSNQPQHF.

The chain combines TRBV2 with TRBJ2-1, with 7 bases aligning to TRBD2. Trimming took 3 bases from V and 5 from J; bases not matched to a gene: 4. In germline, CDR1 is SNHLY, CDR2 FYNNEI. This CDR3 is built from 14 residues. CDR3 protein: CASSERGNHNEQFF. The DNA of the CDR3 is TGTGCCAGCAGTGAGCGGGGGAACCACAATGAGCAGTTCTTC.

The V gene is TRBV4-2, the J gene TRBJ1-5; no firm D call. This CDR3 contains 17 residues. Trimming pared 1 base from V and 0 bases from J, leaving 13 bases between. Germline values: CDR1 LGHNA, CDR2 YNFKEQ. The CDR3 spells CASSQAFGRFSNQPQHF. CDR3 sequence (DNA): TGTGCCAGCAGCCAAGCGTTTGGCAGGTTTAGCAATCAGCCCCAGCATTTT.

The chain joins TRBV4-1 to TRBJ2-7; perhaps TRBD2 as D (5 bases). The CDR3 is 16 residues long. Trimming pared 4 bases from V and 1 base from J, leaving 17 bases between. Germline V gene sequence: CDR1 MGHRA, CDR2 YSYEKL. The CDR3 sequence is CASSRADRGGSYEQYF. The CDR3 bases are TGCGCCAGCAGCCGAGCGGACCGGGGTGGGTCCTACGAGCAGTACTTC.

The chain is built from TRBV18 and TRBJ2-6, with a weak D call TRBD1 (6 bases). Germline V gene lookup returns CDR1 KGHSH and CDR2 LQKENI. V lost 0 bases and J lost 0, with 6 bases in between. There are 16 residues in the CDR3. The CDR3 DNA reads TGTGCCAGCTCACCACCGGGACACTCTGGGGCCAACGTCCTGACTTTC. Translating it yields CASSPPGHSGANVLTF.

The CDR3 protein is CASLKVNYGYTF. The DNA for the CDR3 is TGTGCCAGTTTGAAAGTTAACTATGGCTACACCTTC. The J gene is TRBJ1-2, the V gene TRBV19; D call uncertain. Trimming pared 8 bases from V and 1 base from J, leaving 8 bases between. CDR1 is LNHDA and CDR2 is SQIVND in the germline V gene (reference sequence). This CDR3 contains 12 residues.

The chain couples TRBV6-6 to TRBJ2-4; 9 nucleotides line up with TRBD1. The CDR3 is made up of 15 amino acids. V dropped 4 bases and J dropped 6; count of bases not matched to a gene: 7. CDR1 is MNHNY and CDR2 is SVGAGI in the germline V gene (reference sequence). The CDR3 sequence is CASSLGDRAGNIQYF. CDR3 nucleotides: TGTGCCAGCAGTTTAGGGGACAGGGCGGGAAACATTCAGTACTTC.

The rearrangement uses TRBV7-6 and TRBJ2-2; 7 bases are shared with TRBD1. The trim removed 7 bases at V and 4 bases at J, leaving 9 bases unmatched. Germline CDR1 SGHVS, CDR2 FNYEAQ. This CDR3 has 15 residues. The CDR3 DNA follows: TGTGCCAGCAACCTCCAGGGACAGACCACCGGGGAGCTGTTTTTT. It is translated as CASNLQGQTTGELFF. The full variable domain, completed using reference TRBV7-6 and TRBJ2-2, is GAGVSQSPRYKVTKRGQDVALRCDPISGHVSLYWYRQALGQGPEFLTYFNYEAQQDKSGLPNDRFSAERPEGSISTLTIQRTEQRDSAMYRCASNLQGQTTGELFFGEGSRLTVL.

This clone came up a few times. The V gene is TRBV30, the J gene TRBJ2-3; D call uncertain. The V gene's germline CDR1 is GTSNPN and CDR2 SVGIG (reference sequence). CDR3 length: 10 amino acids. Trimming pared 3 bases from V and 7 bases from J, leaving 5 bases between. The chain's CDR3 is CAWRKNTQYF. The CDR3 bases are TGTGCCTGGAGGAAAAATACGCAGTATTTT.

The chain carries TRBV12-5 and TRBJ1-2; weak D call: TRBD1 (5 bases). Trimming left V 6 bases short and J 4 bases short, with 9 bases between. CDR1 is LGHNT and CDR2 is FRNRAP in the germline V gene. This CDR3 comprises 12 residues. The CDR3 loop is CASGRDSYGYTF. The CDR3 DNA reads TGTGCTAGTGGCCGTGACAGCTATGGCTACACCTTC.

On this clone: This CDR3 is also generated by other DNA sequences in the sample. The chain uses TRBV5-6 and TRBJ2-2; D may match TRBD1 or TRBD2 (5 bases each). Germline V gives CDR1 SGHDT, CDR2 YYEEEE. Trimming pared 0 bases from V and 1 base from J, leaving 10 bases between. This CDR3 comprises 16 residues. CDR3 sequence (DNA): TGTGCCAGCAGCTTGGGACTTGGGGGGAACACCGGGGAGCTGTTTTTT. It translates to CASSLGLGGNTGELFF.

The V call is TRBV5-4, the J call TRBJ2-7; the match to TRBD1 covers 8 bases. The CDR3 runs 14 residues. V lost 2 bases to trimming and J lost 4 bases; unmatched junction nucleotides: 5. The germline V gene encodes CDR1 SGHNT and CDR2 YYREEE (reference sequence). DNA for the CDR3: TGTGCCAGCAGCTTCGGACAGGGAAAATACGAGCAGTACTTC. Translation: CASSFGQGKYEQYF. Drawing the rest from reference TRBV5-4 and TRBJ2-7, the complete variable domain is ETGVTQSPTHLIKTRGQQVTLRCSSQSGHNTVSWYQQALGQGPQFIFQYYREEENGRGNFPPRFSGLQFPNYSSELNVNALELDDSALYLCASSFGQGKYEQYFGPGTRLTVT.

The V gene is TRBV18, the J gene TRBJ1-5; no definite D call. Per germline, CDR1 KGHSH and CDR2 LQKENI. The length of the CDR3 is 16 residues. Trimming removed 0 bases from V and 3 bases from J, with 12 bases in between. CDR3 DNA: TGTGCCAGCTCACCACCATCCTCTGGGGTCAATCAGCCCCAGCATTTT. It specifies CASSPPSSGVNQPQHF.

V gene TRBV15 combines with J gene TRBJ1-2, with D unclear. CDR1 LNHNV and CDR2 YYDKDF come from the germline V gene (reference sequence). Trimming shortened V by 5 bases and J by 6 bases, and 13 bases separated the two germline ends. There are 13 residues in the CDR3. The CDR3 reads CATSPPSGDGYTF. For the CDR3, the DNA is TGTGCCACCAGCCCCCCAAGTGGCGATGGCTACACCTTC.

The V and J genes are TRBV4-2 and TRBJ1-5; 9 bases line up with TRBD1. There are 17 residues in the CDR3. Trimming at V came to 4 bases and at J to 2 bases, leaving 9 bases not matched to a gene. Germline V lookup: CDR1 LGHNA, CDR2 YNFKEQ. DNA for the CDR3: TGTGCCAGCAGCCTGGGCGCACAGGGGGCTGGCAATCAGCCCCAGCATTTT. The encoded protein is CASSLGAQGAGNQPQHF.

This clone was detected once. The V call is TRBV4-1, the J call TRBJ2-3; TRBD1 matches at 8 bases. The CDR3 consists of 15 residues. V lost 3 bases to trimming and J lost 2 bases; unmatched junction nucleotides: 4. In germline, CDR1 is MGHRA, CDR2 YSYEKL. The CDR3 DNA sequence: TGCGCCAGCAGCCAGTGGGGACAGGACACAGATACGCAGTATTTT. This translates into CASSQWGQDTDTQYF.

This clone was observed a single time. In DNA form, the CDR3 reads TGCGCCAGCAGCTGGATGGGACAGGGTACTGGAAACACCATATATTTT. The encoded protein is CASSWMGQGTGNTIYF. The chain combines TRBV5-1 with TRBJ1-3, with 9 positions matching TRBD1. CDR1 is SGHRS and CDR2 is YFSETQ in the germline V gene. V was pared by 3 bases and J by 2 bases, with 6 bases of the junction left unmatched. The CDR3 has 16 amino acids.

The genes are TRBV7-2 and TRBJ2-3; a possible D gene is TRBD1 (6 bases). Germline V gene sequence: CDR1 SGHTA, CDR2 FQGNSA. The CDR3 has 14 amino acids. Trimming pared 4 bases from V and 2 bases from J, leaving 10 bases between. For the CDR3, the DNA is TGTGCCAGCAGCTCTCCGGGACACACAGATACGCAGTATTTT. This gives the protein CASSSPGHTDTQYF.

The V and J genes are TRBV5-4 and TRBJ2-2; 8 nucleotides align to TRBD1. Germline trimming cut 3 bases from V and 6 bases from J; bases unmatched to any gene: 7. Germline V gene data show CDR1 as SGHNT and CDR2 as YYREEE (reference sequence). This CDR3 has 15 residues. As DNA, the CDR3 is TGTGCCAGCAGCTCCCGGGACAGGTACTCCGGGGAGCTGTTTTTT. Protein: CASSSRDRYSGELFF.

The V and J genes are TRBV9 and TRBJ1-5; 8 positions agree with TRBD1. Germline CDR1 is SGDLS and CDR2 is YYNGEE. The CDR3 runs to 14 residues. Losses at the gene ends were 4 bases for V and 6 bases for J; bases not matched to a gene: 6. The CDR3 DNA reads TGTGCCAGCAGCAGGATCACAGGGGGTCAGCCCCAGCATTTT. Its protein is CASSRITGGQPQHF.